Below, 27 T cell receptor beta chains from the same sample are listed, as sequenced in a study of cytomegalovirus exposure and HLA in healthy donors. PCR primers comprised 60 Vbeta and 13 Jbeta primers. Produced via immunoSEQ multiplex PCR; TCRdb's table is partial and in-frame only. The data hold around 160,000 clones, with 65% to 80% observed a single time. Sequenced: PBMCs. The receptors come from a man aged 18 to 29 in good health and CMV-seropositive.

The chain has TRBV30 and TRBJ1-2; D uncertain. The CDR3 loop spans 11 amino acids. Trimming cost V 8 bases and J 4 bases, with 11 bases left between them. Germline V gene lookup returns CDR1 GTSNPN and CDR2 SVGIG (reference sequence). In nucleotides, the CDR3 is TGTGCCGAACAGCGGGGCTATGGCTACACCTTC. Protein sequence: CAEQRGYGYTF.

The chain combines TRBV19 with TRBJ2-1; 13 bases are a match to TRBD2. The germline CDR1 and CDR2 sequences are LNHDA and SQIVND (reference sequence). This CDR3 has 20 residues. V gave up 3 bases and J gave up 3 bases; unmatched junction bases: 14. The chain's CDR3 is CASSILGTSGIGPLYNEQFF. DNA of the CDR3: TGTGCCAGTAGTATTCTTGGGACTAGCGGGATCGGGCCTCTCTACAATGAGCAGTTCTTC. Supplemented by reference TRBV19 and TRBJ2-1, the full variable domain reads DGGITQSPKYLFRKEGQNVTLSCEQNLNHDAMYWYRQDPGQGLRLIYYSQIVNDFQKGDIAEGYSVSREKKESFPLTVTSAQKNPTAFYLCASSILGTSGIGPLYNEQFFGPGTRLTVL.

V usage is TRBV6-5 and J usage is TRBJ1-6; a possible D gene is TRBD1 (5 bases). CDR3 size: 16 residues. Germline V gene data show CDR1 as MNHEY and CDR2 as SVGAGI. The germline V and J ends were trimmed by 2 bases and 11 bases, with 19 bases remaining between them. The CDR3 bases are TGTGCCAGCAGTTACCTAGCGGGGGGTTTCATAACACCCCTCCACTTT. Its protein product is CASSYLAGGFITPLHF.

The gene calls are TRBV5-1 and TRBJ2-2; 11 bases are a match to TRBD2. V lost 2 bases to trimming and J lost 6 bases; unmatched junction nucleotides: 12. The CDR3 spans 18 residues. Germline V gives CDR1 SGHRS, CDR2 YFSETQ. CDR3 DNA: TGCGCCAGCAGCTTTCAGTCCATAGCGGGGGGGCTCGCCGGGGAGCTGTTTTTT. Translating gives CASSFQSIAGGLAGELFF.

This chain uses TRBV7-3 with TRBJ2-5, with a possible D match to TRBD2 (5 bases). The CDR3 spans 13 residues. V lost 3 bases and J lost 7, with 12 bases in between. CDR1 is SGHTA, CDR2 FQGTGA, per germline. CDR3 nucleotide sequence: TGTGCCAGCAGCTTGGACGGACTCGGGACCCAGTACTTC. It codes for CASSLDGLGTQYF. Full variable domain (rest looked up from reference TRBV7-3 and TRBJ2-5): GAGVSQTPSNKVTEKGKYVELRCDPISGHTALYWYRQSLGQGPEFLIYFQGTGAADDSGLPNDRFFAVRPEGSVSTLKIQRTERGDSAVYLCASSLDGLGTQYFGPGTRLLVL.

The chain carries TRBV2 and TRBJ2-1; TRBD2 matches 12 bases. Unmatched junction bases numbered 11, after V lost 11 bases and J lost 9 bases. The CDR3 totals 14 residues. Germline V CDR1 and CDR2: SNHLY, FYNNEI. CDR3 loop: CAGRPRTSGVEQFF. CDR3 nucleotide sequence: TGTGCCGGCCGGCCAAGGACTAGCGGGGTTGAGCAGTTCTTC.

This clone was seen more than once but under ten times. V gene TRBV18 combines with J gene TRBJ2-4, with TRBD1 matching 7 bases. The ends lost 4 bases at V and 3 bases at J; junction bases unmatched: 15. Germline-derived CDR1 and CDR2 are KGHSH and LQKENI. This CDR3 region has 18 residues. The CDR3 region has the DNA TGTGCCAGCTCACTCCCACCGGCAGGGGGATATGGCAAAAACATTCAGTACTTC. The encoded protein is CASSLPPAGGYGKNIQYF. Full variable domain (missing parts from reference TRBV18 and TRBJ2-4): NAGVMQNPRHLVRRRGQEARLRCSPMKGHSHVYWYRQLPEEGLKFMVYLQKENIIDESGMPKERFSAEFPKEGPSILRIQQVVRGDSAAYFCASSLPPAGGYGKNIQYFGAGTRLSVL.

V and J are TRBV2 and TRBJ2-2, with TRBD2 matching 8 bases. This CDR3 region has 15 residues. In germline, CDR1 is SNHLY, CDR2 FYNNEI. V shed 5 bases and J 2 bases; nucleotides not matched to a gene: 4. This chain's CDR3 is CASSRTSTNTGELFF. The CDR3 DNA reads TGTGCCAGCAGTCGGACTAGCACTAACACCGGGGAGCTGTTTTTT. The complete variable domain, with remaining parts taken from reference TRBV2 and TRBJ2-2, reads EPEVTQTPSHQVTQMGQEVILRCVPISNHLYFYWYRQILGQKVEFLVSFYNNEISEKSEIFDDQFSVERPDGSNFTLKIRSTKLEDSAMYFCASSRTSTNTGELFFGEGSRLTVL.

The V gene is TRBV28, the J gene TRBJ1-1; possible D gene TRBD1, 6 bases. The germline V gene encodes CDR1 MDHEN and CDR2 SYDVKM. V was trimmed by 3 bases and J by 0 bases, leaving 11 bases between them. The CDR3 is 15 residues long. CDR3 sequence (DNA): TGTGCCAGCAGTTTGGGGGGGGCAATGAACACTGAAGCTTTCTTT. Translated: CASSLGGAMNTEAFF.

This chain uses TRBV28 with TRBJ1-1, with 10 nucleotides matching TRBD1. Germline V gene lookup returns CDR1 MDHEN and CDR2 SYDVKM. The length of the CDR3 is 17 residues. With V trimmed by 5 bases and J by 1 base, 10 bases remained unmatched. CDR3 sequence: CASSPKDRGLWNTEAFF. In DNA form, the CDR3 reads TGTGCCAGCAGTCCGAAGGACAGGGGGTTGTGGAACACTGAAGCTTTCTTT. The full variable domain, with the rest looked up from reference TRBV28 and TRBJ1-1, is DVKVTQSSRYLVKRTGEKVFLECVQDMDHENMFWYRQDPGLGLRLIYFSYDVKMKEKGDIPEGYSVSREKKERFSLILESASTNQTSMYLCASSPKDRGLWNTEAFFGQGTRLTVV.

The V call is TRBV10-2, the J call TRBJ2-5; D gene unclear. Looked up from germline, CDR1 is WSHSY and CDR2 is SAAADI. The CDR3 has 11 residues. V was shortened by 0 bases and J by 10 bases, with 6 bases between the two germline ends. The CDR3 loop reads CASSESVSQYF. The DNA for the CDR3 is TGCGCCAGCAGTGAGTCAGTGAGCCAGTACTTC.

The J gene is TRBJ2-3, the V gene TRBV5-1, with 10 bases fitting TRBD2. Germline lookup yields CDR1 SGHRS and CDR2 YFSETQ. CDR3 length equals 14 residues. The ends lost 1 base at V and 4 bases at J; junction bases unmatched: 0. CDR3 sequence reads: CASSLTSGADTQYF. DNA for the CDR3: TGCGCCAGCAGCTTGACTAGCGGGGCAGATACGCAGTATTTT.

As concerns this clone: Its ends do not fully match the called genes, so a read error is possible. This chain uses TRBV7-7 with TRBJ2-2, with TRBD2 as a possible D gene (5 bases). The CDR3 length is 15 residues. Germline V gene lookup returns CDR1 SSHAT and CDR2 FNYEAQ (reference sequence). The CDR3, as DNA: TGTGCTAGCAGCTTAGATGGAGGGAACACCGGGGAGCTGTTTTTT. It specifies CASSLDGGNTGELFF.

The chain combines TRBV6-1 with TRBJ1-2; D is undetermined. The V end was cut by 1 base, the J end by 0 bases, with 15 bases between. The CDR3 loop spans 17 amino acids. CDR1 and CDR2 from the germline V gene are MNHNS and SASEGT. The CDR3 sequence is CASSEGTDSLANYGYTF. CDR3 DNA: TGTGCCAGCAGTGAAGGTACGGATTCCCTAGCTAACTATGGCTACACCTTC.

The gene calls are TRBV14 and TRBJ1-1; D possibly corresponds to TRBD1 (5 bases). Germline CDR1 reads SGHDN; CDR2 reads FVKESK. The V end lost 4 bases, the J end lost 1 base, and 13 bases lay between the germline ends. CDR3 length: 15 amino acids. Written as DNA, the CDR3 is TGTGCCAGCAGCCCACAGGCCGTTTCGAACACTGAAGCTTTCTTT. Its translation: CASSPQAVSNTEAFF. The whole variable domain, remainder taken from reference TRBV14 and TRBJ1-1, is EAGVTQFPSHSVIEKGQTVTLRCDPISGHDNLYWYRRVMGKEIKFLLHFVKESKQDESGMPNNRFLAERTGGTYSTLKVQPAELEDSGVYFCASSPQAVSNTEAFFGQGTRLTVV.

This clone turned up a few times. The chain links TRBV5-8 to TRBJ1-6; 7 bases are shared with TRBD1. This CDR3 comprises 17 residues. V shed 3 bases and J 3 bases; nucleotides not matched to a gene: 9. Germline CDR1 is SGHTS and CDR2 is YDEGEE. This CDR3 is CASSSPEGANYNSPLHF. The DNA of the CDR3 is TGTGCCAGCAGCTCCCCGGAGGGGGCAAACTATAATTCACCCCTCCACTTT.

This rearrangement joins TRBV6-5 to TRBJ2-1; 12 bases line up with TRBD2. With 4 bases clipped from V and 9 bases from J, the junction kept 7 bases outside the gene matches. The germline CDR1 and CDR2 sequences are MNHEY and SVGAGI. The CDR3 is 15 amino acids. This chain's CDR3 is CASSFAGTSGSEQFF. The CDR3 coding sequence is TGTGCCAGCAGTTTCGCCGGGACTAGCGGGTCTGAGCAGTTCTTC.

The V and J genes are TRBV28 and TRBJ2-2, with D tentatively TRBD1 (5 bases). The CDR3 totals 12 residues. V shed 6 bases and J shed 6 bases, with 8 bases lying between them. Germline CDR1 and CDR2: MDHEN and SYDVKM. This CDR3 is CASRPGSGELFF. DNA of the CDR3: TGTGCCAGCAGGCCAGGGTCCGGGGAGCTGTTTTTT.

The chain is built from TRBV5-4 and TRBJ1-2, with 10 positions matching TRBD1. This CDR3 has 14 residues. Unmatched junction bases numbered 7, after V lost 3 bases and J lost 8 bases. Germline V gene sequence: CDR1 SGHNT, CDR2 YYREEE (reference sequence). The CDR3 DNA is TGTGCCAGCAGCTCTTTTGACAGGGGGCTCGGCTACACCTTC. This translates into CASSSFDRGLGYTF.

This CDR3 is CATGGQIYEQYV. The CDR3 DNA sequence: TGTGCCACGGGGGGGCAGATCTACGAGCAGTACGTC. This chain links TRBV2 with TRBJ2-7, with 8 bases lining up with TRBD2. The CDR3 is 12 amino acids. The germline CDR1 and CDR2 sequences are SNHLY and FYNNEI. J gave up 3 bases and V 10 bases, and 5 bases lay outside the gene matches.

The CDR3 nucleotides read TGTGCCAGCAGCTTTATAGCGGGGGGCCTATCCTACAATGAGCAGTTCTTC. Translated: CASSFIAGGLSYNEQFF. The rearrangement joins TRBV7-2 to TRBJ2-1, with 10 bases aligning to TRBD2. V gave up 3 bases and J gave up 1 base; unmatched junction bases: 6. The CDR3 covers 17 residues. In germline, CDR1 is SGHTA, CDR2 FQGNSA.

CDR3 amino acids: CASSSDRILNSPLHF. CDR3 DNA sequence: TGTGCCAGCAGTTCGGACAGAATACTTAATTCACCCCTCCACTTT. The chain joins TRBV28 to TRBJ1-6; TRBD1 is a possible D gene (6 bases). The V end was cut by 4 bases, the J end by 6 bases, with 13 bases between. CDR1 and CDR2 (germline): MDHEN, SYDVKM. The CDR3 runs 15 residues.

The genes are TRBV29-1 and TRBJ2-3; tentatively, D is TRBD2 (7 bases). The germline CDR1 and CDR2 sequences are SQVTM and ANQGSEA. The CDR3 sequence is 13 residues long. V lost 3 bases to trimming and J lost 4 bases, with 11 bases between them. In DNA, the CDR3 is TGCAGCGTTGAGGGGGGGCTGGCAGATACGCAGTATTTT. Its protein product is CSVEGGLADTQYF.

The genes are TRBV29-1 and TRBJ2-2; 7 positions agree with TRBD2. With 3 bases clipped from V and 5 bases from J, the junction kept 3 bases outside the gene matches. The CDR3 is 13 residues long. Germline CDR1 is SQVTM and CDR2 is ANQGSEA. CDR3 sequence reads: CSVDGGGTGELFF. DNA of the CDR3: TGCAGCGTTGATGGGGGGGGTACCGGGGAGCTGTTTTTT.

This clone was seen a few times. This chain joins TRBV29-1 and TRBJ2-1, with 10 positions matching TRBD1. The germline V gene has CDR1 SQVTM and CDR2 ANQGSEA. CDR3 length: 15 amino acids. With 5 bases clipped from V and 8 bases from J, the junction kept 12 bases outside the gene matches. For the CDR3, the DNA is TGCAGCGTTTATCCGGGACAGGGGTATGGCGATGAGCAGTTCTTC. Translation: CSVYPGQGYGDEQFF.

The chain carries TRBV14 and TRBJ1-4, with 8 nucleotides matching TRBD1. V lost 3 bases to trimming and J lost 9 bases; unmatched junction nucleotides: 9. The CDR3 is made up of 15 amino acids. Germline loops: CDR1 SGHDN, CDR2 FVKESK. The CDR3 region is CASSQWTGLGKKLFF. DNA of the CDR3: TGTGCCAGCAGCCAGTGGACAGGGTTGGGAAAAAAACTGTTTTTT.

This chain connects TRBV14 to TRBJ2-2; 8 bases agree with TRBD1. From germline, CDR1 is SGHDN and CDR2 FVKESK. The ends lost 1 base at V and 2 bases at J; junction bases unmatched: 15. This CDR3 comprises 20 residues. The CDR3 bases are TGTGCCAGCAGCCAAGTGGGCCCCCCAGGGGGCTATACTAACACCGGGGAGCTGTTTTTT. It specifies CASSQVGPPGGYTNTGELFF. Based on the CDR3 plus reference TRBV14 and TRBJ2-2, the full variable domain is EAGVTQFPSHSVIEKGQTVTLRCDPISGHDNLYWYRRVMGKEIKFLLHFVKESKQDESGMPNNRFLAERTGGTYSTLKVQPAELEDSGVYFCASSQVGPPGGYTNTGELFFGEGSRLTVL.